This T cell receptor (beta chain) is from a study of blood T cells in healthy people across ages. Germline V gives CDR1 MGHRA, CDR2 YSYEKL. This CDR3 contains 15 residues. The ends were cut back, 1 base at V and 9 bases at J, with 15 bases in the middle. Sample-barcoded 5' priming and a J-beta primer mix drove a second PCR of roughly 6 to 12 cycles. TCRdb reanalysed the 5' RACE reads using MiXCR and keeps one entry per CDR3 protein. The sample holds about 900,000 distinct CDR3 sequences, around 46% seen once. The TCR originated in a man younger than 40 in good health. The sequencing sample was made of blood. J is TRBJ2-2 and V is TRBV4-1; D may correspond to TRBD1 or TRBD2 (6 bases each). CDR3 DNA sequence: TGCGCCAGCAGCCAAGGCCCCGGGGGCATCAGGGAGCTGTTTTTT. It specifies CASSQGPGGIRELFF.